This T cell receptor beta chain is from a study of regulatory T cells in long-lasting Graves disease. The time point denotes: newly diagnosed GD, antithyroid drugs for less than 3 months. PBMC RNA was the source of the TCR library. All patients originated from an endocrinology department located in Xi'an, China. Library construction for TCR beta used iRepertoire HTBI primers and Arm-PCR of CDR3 regions. Methods used by the authors: Identification of gene segments yielded some 62 TRBV and more than eleven TRBJ across samples. TCRdb re-called the multiplex PCR reads through MiXCR, storing one row per CDR3 protein. It is TCRdb's table, rather than the study itself, that gives the V and J calls and clone size. The sample yields roughly 410,000 distinct CDR3 sequences, over 12% seen once. This CDR3 is built from 16 residues. V dropped 0 bases and J dropped 0 bases, with 10 bases sitting between them. Germline loops: CDR1 MGHRA, CDR2 YSYEKL.

These records were also assigned to another study, of T cells in Graves' hyperthyroidism and ophthalmopathy.

Material: peripheral blood mononuclear cells (PBMCs), obtained at new diagnosis, from a patient treated with antithyroid drugs. The receptor was isolated from a woman aged 35 to 49 with Graves disease. V gene TRBV4-1 combines with J gene TRBJ2-3, with D unresolved. The CDR3 is CASSQEGSPSTDTQYF. For the CDR3, the DNA is TGCGCCAGCAGCCAAGAAGGATCCCCGAGCACAGATACGCAGTATTTT.